A selection of T cell receptor beta chains follows, all from one sample in a study of shared clonotypes between healthy human individuals. Method: immunoSEQ multiplex PCR; TCRdb's copy keeps in-frame clones and lacks some. The table records just over 2,000,000 clones, roughly 94% of them present only once. The specimen was naive CD8+ T cells sorted from blood. The receptors were sampled from a man younger than 35 in good health. CDR3s include the opening cysteine and the closing phenylalanine or tryptophan. D genes are given only for firm matches. Only some rows state a clone size, as once, few, many or a class for expanded clones.

d_call cdr3_length clone_size j_call v_call cdr3_aa cdr3_nt
NA 13 NA TRBJ1-3 TRBV27 CASSLSKGNTIYF TGTGCCAGCAGTTTATCTAAGGGAAACACCATATATTTT
NA 12 NA TRBJ2-7 TRBV6-5 CASSYVAGEQYF TGTGCCAGCAGTTACGTGGCGGGCGAGCAGTACTTC
NA 15 NA TRBJ2-1 TRBV4-1 CASSHAPGVENEQFF TGCGCCAGCAGCCACGCCCCCGGGGTGGAGAATGAGCAGTTCTTC
NA 14 NA TRBJ2-3 TRBV7-9 CASSFSVGTDTQYF TGTGCCAGCAGCTTTAGCGTTGGCACAGATACGCAGTATTTT
NA 13 NA TRBJ2-1 TRBV28 CASSFRGYNEQFF TGTGCCAGCAGTTTCCGGGGGTACAATGAGCAGTTCTTC
NA 13 NA TRBJ1-4 TRBV28 CASSYRSNEKLFF TGTGCCAGCAGTTACAGGTCTAATGAAAAACTGTTTTTT
NA 14 NA TRBJ2-7 TRBV27 CASSLEGDNYEQYF TGTGCCAGCAGTTTGGAGGGCGACAACTACGAGCAGTACTTC
NA 16 NA TRBJ2-3 TRBV7-2 CASSSLRERSTDTQYF TGTGCCAGCAGCTCCCTTAGAGAGCGGAGCACAGATACGCAGTATTTT
TRBD2 17 once TRBJ2-2 TRBV5-1 CASSSLGTSGGTGELFF TGCGCCAGCAGCTCCTTAGGGACTAGCGGGGGGACCGGGGAGCTGTTTTTT
NA 15 NA TRBJ2-7 TRBV13 CASSLVGESSYEQYF TGTGCCAGCAGCTTAGTAGGGGAGAGCTCCTACGAGCAGTACTTC
TRBD1 13 NA TRBJ2-7 TRBV27 CASSWGQGDEQYF TGTGCCAGCAGCTGGGGACAGGGGGACGAGCAGTACTTC
TRBD2 14 NA TRBJ2-7 TRBV27 CASSFNSGVYEQYF TGTGCCAGCAGTTTTAATAGCGGGGTCTACGAGCAGTACTTC
TRBD1 15 NA TRBJ2-6 TRBV28 CASSPGQSGANVLTF TGTGCCAGCAGTCCGGGACAGTCTGGGGCCAACGTCCTGACTTTC
TRBD1 16 NA TRBJ2-5 TRBV18 CASSPRTGSPQETQYF TGTGCCAGCTCACCTCGGACAGGGAGTCCTCAAGAGACCCAGTACTTC
NA 12 NA TRBJ2-2 TRBV7-3 CASSLATGELFF TGTGCCAGCAGCTTGGCCACCGGGGAGCTGTTTTTT
NA 14 NA TRBJ2-7 TRBV27 CASSLDREEYEQYF TGTGCCAGCAGTCTAGACAGGGAGGAATACGAGCAGTACTTC
TRBD1 14 NA TRBJ1-1 TRBV9 CASSPGTGDTEAFF TGTGCCAGCAGCCCCGGGACAGGGGACACTGAAGCTTTCTTT
NA 14 NA TRBJ1-1 TRBV6-1 CASSEGLRHTEAFF TGTGCCAGCAGTGAAGGCCTTCGGCACACTGAAGCTTTCTTT
NA 14 NA TRBJ2-3 TRBV19 CASSINRGTDTQYF TGTGCCAGTAGTATAAACAGGGGCACAGATACGCAGTATTTT
NA 15 few TRBJ2-1 TRBV19 CASSIGPSSYNEQFF TGTGCCAGTAGTATAGGCCCGAGCTCCTACAATGAGCAGTTCTTC
NA 15 once TRBJ1-5 TRBV7-6 CASSPLGRVDQPQHF TGTGCCAGCAGCCCCCTCGGCAGGGTGGATCAGCCCCAGCATTTT
NA 14 NA TRBJ2-5 TRBV5-4 CASSLAMAGETQYF TGTGCCAGCAGCTTGGCGATGGCAGGGGAGACCCAGTACTTC
TRBD1 15 NA TRBJ2-7 TRBV7-9 CASSPLGQGHYEQYF TGTGCCAGCAGCCCGTTGGGACAGGGCCACTACGAGCAGTACTTC
NA 14 NA TRBJ1-1 TRBV10-3 CATVDEHRLNEAFF TGTGCCACCGTGGACGAGCACCGCTTAAATGAAGCTTTCTTT
TRBD2 15 once TRBJ2-5 TRBV11-2 CASSFLGTTQETQYF TGTGCCAGCAGCTTCCTCGGGACTACTCAAGAGACCCAGTACTTC
NA 16 NA TRBJ1-5 TRBV6-6 CASSPVPDLFDQPQHF TGTGCCAGCAGTCCCGTTCCGGACCTCTTCGATCAGCCCCAGCATTTT
TRBD1 15 NA TRBJ1-4 TRBV5-3 CARSLLGQLPEKLFF TGTGCCAGAAGCTTGTTGGGACAGCTTCCTGAAAAACTGTTTTTT
NA 12 NA TRBJ2-7 TRBV6-5 CASSYRGNEQYF TGTGCCAGCAGTTACCGGGGAAACGAGCAGTACTTC
NA 17 NA TRBJ2-2 TRBV4-1 CASSQDAGVTDTGELFF TGCGCCAGCAGCCAAGACGCCGGGGTAACGGACACCGGGGAGCTGTTTTTT
NA 14 NA TRBJ2-2 TRBV5-1 CASSFGSNTGELFF TGCGCCAGCAGCTTTGGCAGTAACACCGGGGAGCTGTTTTTT
TRBD2 16 NA TRBJ2-2 TRBV16 CASGSAGEPNTGELFF TGTGCCAGCGGTTCGGCGGGGGAACCGAACACCGGGGAGCTGTTTTTT
TRBD2 16 NA TRBJ2-1 TRBV29-1 CSVEGLMGLAFNEQFF TGCAGCGTTGAAGGACTGATGGGACTAGCCTTCAATGAGCAGTTCTTC
NA 14 once TRBJ2-1 TRBV5-6 CASSLGQVLNEQFF TGTGCCAGCAGCTTGGGACAGGTTCTGAATGAGCAGTTCTTC
NA 14 NA TRBJ1-2 TRBV11-2 CASSPGPENYGYTF TGTGCCAGCAGCCCAGGACCGGAGAACTATGGCTACACCTTC
NA 13 NA TRBJ2-7 TRBV7-9 CASSLGGTYEQYF TGTGCCAGCAGCTTGGGGGGTACCTACGAGCAGTACTTC
NA 14 NA TRBJ2-2 TRBV4-1 CASSRTTGAGELFF TGCGCCAGCAGCAGGACCACGGGGGCCGGGGAGCTGTTTTTT
TRBD2 15 NA TRBJ2-3 TRBV28 CASSHAREGTDTQYF TGTGCCAGCAGCCATGCCCGGGAGGGCACAGATACGCAGTATTTT
NA 12 NA TRBJ2-7 TRBV29-1 CSVTLGTYEQYF TGCAGCGTGACGTTAGGTACCTACGAGCAGTACTTC
TRBD2 14 NA TRBJ2-1 TRBV27 CASSTTSGGLGQFF TGTGCCAGCAGCACGACTAGCGGGGGACTCGGGCAGTTCTTC
NA 15 NA TRBJ1-3 TRBV27 CASSLSAMMGNTIYF TGTGCCAGCAGTTTATCGGCTATGATGGGAAACACCATATATTTT
TRBD2 14 NA TRBJ2-1 TRBV13 CASSLGLAANEQFF TGTGCCAGCAGCTTGGGACTAGCGGCAAATGAGCAGTTCTTC
NA 13 NA TRBJ2-7 TRBV2 CASTSPQSYEQYF TGTGCCAGCACCTCACCTCAAAGTTACGAGCAGTACTTC
NA 15 NA TRBJ2-7 TRBV5-6 CASSLAGLGTYEQYF TGTGCCAGCAGCTTGGCCGGGCTAGGAACCTACGAGCAGTACTTC
TRBD2 14 NA TRBJ2-1 TRBV5-4 CASSFFGGRDEQFF TGTGCCAGCAGCTTTTTTGGCGGGAGGGATGAGCAGTTCTTC
NA 13 NA TRBJ2-1 TRBV4-2 CASSQVLGVEQFF TGTGCCAGCAGCCAAGTTTTAGGGGTTGAGCAGTTCTTC
NA 16 NA TRBJ2-5 TRBV28 CASSLEGSAAQETQYF TGTGCCAGCAGTTTAGAAGGTTCAGCGGCTCAAGAGACCCAGTACTTC
TRBD1 13 NA TRBJ2-7 TRBV2 CASRGDSPYEQYF TGTGCCAGCAGGGGGGACAGCCCCTACGAGCAGTACTTC
NA 12 NA TRBJ2-7 TRBV5-1 CASSPPSYEQYF TGCGCCAGCAGCCCACCCTCCTACGAGCAGTACTTC
NA 17 NA TRBJ2-7 TRBV7-8 CASSFSRQWGPGYEQYF TGTGCCAGCAGCTTTAGCCGACAGTGGGGACCCGGCTACGAGCAGTACTTC
TRBD1 14 NA TRBJ2-5 TRBV7-8 CASSWTGITETQYF TGTGCCAGCAGCTGGACAGGGATCACAGAGACCCAGTACTTC
TRBD2 16 NA TRBJ2-1 TRBV6-1 CASSEARLAGNNEQFF TGTGCCAGCAGTGAAGCGAGACTAGCGGGGAACAATGAGCAGTTCTTC
NA 12 many TRBJ2-1 TRBV30 CAWSSTVNEQFF TGTGCCTGGAGTTCCACGGTGAATGAGCAGTTCTTC
TRBD1 14 once TRBJ1-1 TRBV27 CASSLTGTGGKAFF TGTGCCAGCAGCTTAACCGGGACAGGGGGCAAAGCTTTCTTT
NA 15 NA TRBJ1-5 TRBV6-1 CASRSGQPVNQPQHF TGTGCCAGCAGGTCGGGACAACCAGTGAATCAGCCCCAGCATTTT
NA 14 NA TRBJ2-7 TRBV4-1 CASSQDRGTYEQYF TGCGCCAGCAGCCAAGACAGGGGCACCTACGAGCAGTACTTC
NA 14 once TRBJ2-2 TRBV30 CAWSAGANTGELFF TGTGCCTGGAGTGCGGGCGCGAACACCGGGGAGCTGTTTTTT
NA 11 NA TRBJ1-2 TRBV5-1 CASSPGEGYTF TGCGCCAGCAGCCCAGGGGAGGGCTACACCTTC
NA 16 NA TRBJ1-6 TRBV6-1 CASSEAPGVINSPLHF TGTGCCAGCAGTGAAGCGCCGGGAGTCATAAATTCACCCCTCCACTTT
TRBD1 14 NA TRBJ1-2 TRBV5-1 CASSPATGIYGYTF TGCGCCAGCAGCCCGGCGACAGGGATCTATGGCTACACCTTC